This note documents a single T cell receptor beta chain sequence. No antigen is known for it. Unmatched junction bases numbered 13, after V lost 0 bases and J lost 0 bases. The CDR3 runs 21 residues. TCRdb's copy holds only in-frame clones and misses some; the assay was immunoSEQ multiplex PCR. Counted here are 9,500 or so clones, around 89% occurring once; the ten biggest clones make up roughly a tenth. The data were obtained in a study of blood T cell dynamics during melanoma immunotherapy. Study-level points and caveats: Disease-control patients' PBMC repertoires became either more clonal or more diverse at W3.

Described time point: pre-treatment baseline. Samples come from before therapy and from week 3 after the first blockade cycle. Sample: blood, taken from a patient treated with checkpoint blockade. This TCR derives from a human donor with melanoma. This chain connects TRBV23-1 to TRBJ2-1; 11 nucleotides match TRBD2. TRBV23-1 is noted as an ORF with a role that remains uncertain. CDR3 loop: CASSQSSGGSGRASSYNEQFF. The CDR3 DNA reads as TGCGCCAGCAGTCAATCTTCGGGAGGTAGCGGGAGGGCGAGCTCCTACAATGAGCAGTTCTTC.